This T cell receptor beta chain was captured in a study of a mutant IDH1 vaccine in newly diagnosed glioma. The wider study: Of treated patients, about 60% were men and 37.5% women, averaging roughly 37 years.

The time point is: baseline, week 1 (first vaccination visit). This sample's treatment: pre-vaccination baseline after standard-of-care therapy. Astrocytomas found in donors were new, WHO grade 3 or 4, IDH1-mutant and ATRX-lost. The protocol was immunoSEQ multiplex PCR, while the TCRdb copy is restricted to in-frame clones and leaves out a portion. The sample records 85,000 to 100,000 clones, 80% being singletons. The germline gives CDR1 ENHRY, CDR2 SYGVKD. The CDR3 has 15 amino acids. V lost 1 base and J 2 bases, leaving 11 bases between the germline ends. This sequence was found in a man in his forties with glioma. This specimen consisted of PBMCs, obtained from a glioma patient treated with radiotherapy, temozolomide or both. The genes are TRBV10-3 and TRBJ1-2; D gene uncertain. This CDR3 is CAISEFSSPNYGYTF. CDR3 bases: TGTGCCATCAGTGAGTTCTCGAGTCCGAACTATGGCTACACCTTC.